These 5 T cell receptor beta chains were sequenced from one sample in a study of stem cell transplantation in POMP-related autoinflammatory disease. Some clones are missing from TCRdb's copy, which holds only in-frame ones; the method was immunoSEQ multiplex PCR. This table has more than 8,500 clones, about 85% appearing once. Specimen: CD4+ T cells from PBMCs, collected after stem cell transplantation. The source of these receptors is a human patient with POMP-related autoinflammation and immune dysregulation (PRAID). Some of the T cells may derive from the graft donor.

The rearrangement links TRBV27 to TRBJ2-1, with 8 positions matching TRBD2. Germline V gene lookup returns CDR1 MNHEY and CDR2 SMNVEV (reference sequence). This CDR3 is 19 amino acids long. Trimming at V came to 1 base and at J to 0 bases, leaving 11 bases not matched to a gene. CDR3 in DNA: TGTGCCAGCAGTTTATTCCGAGCAACGGGAGGGAGCTCCTACAATGAGCAGTTCTTC. Its translation: CASSLFRATGGSSYNEQFF.

Only one count was recorded for this clone. The chain couples TRBV30 to TRBJ1-3; D gene uncertain. Per germline, CDR1 GTSNPN and CDR2 SVGIG (reference sequence). CDR3 size: 12 residues. CDR3 in DNA: TGTGCGTTGGGGAACTCTGGAAACACCATATATTTT. Amino acids: CALGNSGNTIYF.

The chain couples TRBV2 to TRBJ2-1, with D possibly being TRBD1 or TRBD2 (5 bases each). CDR1 is SNHLY and CDR2 is FYNNEI in the germline V gene. The CDR3 is made up of 14 amino acids. V was trimmed by 6 bases and J by 2 bases, leaving 11 bases between them. The CDR3 region is CASRGRIAYNEQFF. CDR3 sequence (DNA): TGTGCCAGCAGGGGACGTATCGCCTACAATGAGCAGTTCTTC.

V and J are TRBV6-4 and TRBJ1-2; D perhaps matches TRBD1 (5 bases). The CDR3 loop spans 12 amino acids. Germline CDR1 and CDR2: MRHNA and SNTAGT. Trimming took off 2 bases at V and 7 bases at J, with 8 bases between the two ends. CDR3 amino acids: CASSDGTRGYTF. CDR3 coding DNA: TGTGCCAGCAGTGACGGGACTCGTGGCTACACCTTC.

The table lists this clone with a count of one. The rearrangement links TRBV6-5 to TRBJ1-2; 10 nucleotides match TRBD1. Looked up from germline, CDR1 is MNHEY and CDR2 is SVGAGI. Germline trimming cut 4 bases from V and 0 bases from J; bases unmatched to any gene: 5. CDR3 length: 16 amino acids. The CDR3 DNA reads as TGTGCCAGCAGTTTCAGGACAGGGGGGGCTAACTATGGCTACACCTTC. Encoded protein: CASSFRTGGANYGYTF.